The source of this T cell receptor beta chain is a study of blood T cell repertoires in COVID-19. Study background: COVID-19 samples collected from the United States, Italy and Spain covered acute and convalescent phases. The cDNA or gDNA used as material had been derived from T cells, B-cell-depleted T cells, or PBMCs.

The protocol was immunoSEQ multiplex PCR, while the TCRdb copy is restricted to in-frame clones and leaves out a portion. This table has 98,000 or so clones, 85% to 90% appearing once. The CDR3 is 19 residues long. Trimming at V came to 6 bases and at J to 5 bases, leaving 19 bases not matched to a gene. Germline V CDR1 and CDR2: MNHEY, SMNVEV (reference sequence). This sequence originates from a man aged 50 or older with acute or convalescent COVID-19. The sample comprised peripheral blood. The chain couples TRBV27 to TRBJ1-6, with 7 bases that match TRBD1. The CDR3 loop is CASSRDRDHDTPDNSPLHF. The DNA of the CDR3 is TGTGCCAGCAGCAGAGACAGGGATCACGATACGCCCGATAATTCACCCCTCCACTTT.